Only a few counts were recorded for the clone carrying this TCR beta chain. Its target is unknown. The data derive from a study of CD8 T cells in ankylosing spondylitis. Notes on the study in general: What appeared characteristic of ankylosing spondylitis blood was a TCR beta motif of fewer than ten highly homologous variants. Disease-associated clones were CD8+ and fairly uncommon in peripheral blood.

V was clipped by 6 bases and J by 1 base, with 12 bases between them. The CDR3 has 15 amino acids. The germline V gene has CDR1 MNHEY and CDR2 SMNVEV (reference sequence). TCRdb redid the calling of the 5' RACE reads with MiXCR, one entry per CDR3 protein. This table holds 450,000 or so distinct CDR3 sequences, roughly a quarter found once. This rearrangement joins TRBV27 to TRBJ2-2, with D uncertain. Sequencing input: blood, either unsorted or a sorted T cell fraction (not recorded which). The sequence was obtained from a male donor with ankylosing spondylitis. The DNA of the CDR3 is TGTGCCAGCAGGAGACAACTGGGGAACACCGGGGAGCTGTTTTTT. Translating gives CASRRQLGNTGELFF.